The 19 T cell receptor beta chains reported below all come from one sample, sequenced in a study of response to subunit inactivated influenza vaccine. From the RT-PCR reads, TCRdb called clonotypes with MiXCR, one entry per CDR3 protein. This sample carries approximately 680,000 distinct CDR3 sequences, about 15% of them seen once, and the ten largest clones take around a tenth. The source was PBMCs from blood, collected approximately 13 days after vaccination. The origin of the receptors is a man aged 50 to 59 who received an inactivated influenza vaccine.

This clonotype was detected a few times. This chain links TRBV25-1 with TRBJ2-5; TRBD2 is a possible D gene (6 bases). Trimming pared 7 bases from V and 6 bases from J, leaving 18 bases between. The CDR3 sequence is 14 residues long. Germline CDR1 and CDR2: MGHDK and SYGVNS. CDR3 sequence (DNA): TGTGCCAGCACCCCTCAGGTAGCGGACAAGACCCAGTACTTC. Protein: CASTPQVADKTQYF.

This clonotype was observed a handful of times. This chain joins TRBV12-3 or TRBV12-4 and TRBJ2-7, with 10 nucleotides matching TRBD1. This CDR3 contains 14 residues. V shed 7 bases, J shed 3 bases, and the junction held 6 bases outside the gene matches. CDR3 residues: CASTQRTGGYEQYF. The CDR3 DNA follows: TGTGCCAGCACCCAACGGACAGGGGGCTACGAGCAGTACTTC.

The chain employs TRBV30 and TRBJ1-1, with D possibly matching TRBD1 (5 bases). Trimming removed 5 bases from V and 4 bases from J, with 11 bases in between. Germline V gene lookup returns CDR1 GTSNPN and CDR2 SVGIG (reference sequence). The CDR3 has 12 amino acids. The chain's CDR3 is CAWGWGRTEAFF. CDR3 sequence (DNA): TGTGCCTGGGGATGGGGCCGCACTGAAGCTTTCTTT.

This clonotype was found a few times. The CDR3, as DNA: TGCAGTGCTAGAGATGTGGGACAGGGGGTAGACACTGAAGCTTTCTTT. Its translation is CSARDVGQGVDTEAFF. This rearrangement joins TRBV20-1 to TRBJ1-1, with 11 bases identical to TRBD1. The germline V gene encodes CDR1 DFQATT and CDR2 SNEGSKA (reference sequence). V was clipped by 0 bases and J by 3 bases; unmatched bases: 6. The CDR3 totals 16 residues.

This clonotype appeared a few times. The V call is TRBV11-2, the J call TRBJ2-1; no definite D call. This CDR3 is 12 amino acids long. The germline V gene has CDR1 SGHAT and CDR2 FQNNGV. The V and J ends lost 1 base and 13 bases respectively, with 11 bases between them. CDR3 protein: CASSLVRHPQFF. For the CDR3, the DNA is TGTGCCAGCAGCTTAGTTCGACACCCCCAGTTCTTC. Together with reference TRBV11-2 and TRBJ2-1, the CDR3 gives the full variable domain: EAGVAQSPRYKIIEKRQSVAFWCNPISGHATLYWYQQILGQGPKLLIQFQNNGVVDDSQLPKDRFSAERLKGVDSTLKIQPAKLEDSAVYLCASSLVRHPQFFGPGTRLTVL.

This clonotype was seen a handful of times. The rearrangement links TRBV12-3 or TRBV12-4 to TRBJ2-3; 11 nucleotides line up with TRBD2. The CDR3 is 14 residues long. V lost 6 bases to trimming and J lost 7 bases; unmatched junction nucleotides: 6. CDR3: CASSNSGGAYTQYF. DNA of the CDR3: TGTGCCAGCAGCAATAGCGGGGGGGCTTATACGCAGTATTTT.

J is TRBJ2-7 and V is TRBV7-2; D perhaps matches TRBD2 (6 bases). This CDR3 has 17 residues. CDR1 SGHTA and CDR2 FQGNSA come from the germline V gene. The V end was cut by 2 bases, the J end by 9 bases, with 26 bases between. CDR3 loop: CASSLLSRGLPKVGQYF. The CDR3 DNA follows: TGTGCCAGCAGCTTATTGTCGCGGGGCCTCCCAAAGGTGGGGCAGTACTTC.

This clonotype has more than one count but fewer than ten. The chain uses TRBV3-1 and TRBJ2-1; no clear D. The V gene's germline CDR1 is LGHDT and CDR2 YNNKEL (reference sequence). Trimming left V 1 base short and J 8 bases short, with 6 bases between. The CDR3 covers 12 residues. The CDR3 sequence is CASSQVGDEQFF. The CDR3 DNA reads TGTGCCAGCAGCCAAGTTGGAGATGAGCAGTTCTTC.

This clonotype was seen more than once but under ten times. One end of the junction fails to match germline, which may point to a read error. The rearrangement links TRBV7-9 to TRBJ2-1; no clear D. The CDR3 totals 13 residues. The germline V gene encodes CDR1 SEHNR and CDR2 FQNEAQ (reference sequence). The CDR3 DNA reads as TGTGCCAGCAGGCCCGACTCCAACAATGAGCAGTTCTTC. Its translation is CASRPDSNNEQFF.

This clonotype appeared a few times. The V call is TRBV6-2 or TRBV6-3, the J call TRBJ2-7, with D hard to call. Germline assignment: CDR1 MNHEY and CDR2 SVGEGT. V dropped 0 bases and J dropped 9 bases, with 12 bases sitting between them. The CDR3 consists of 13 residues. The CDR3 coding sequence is TGTGCCAGCAGTTACTCTGGCCTACAAAGGCAGTACTTC. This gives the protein CASSYSGLQRQYF.

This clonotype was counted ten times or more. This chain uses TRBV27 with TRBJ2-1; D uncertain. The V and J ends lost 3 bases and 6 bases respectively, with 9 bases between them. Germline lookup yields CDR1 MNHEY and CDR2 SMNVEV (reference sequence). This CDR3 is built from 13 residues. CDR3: CASSFVRGNEQFF. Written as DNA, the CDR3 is TGTGCCAGCAGTTTTGTTAGAGGCAATGAGCAGTTCTTC.

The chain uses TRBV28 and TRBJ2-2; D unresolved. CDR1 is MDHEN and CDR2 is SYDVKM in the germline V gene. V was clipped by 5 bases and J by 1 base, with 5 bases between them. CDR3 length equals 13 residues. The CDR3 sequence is CASSQMNTGELFF. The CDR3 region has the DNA TGTGCCAGCAGTCAAATGAACACCGGGGAGCTGTTTTTT. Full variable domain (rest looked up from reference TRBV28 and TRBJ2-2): DVKVTQSSRYLVKRTGEKVFLECVQDMDHENMFWYRQDPGLGLRLIYFSYDVKMKEKGDIPEGYSVSREKKERFSLILESASTNQTSMYLCASSQMNTGELFFGEGSRLTVL.

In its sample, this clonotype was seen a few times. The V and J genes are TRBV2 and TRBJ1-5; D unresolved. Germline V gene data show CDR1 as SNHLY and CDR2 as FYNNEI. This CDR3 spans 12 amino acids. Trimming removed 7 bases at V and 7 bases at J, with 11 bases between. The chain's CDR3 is CASKTGRQPQHF. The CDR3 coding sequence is TGTGCCAGCAAGACGGGCAGGCAGCCCCAGCATTTT.

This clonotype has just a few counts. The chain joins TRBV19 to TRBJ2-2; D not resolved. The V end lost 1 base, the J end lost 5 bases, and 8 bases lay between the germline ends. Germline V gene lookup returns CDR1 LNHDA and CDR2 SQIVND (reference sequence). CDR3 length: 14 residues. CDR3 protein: CASSIGRRTGELFF. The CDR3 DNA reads TGTGCCAGTAGTATAGGCAGAAGGACCGGGGAGCTGTTTTTT. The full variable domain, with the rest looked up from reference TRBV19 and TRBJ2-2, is DGGITQSPKYLFRKEGQNVTLSCEQNLNHDAMYWYRQDPGQGLRLIYYSQIVNDFQKGDIAEGYSVSREKKESFPLTVTSAQKNPTAFYLCASSIGRRTGELFFGEGSRLTVL.

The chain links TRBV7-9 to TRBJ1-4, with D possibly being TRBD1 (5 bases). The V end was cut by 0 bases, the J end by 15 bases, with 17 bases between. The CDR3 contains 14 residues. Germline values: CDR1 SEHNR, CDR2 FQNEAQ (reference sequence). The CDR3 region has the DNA TGTGCCAGCAGCTTAGCCGGGACCCCTCATATCGTGTTTTTT. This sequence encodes CASSLAGTPHIVFF.

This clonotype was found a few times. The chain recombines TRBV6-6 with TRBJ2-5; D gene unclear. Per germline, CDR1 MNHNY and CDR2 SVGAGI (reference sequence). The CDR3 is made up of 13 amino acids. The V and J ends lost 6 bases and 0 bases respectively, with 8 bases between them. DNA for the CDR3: TGTGCCAGCAGAATACAGCACCAAGAGACCCAGTACTTC. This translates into CASRIQHQETQYF.

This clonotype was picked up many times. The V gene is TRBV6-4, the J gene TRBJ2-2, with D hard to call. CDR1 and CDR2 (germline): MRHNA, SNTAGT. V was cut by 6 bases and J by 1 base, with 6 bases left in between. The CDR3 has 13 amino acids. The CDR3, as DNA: TGTGCCAGCAGCGCTCAGAACACCGGGGAGCTGTTTTTT. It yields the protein CASSAQNTGELFF.

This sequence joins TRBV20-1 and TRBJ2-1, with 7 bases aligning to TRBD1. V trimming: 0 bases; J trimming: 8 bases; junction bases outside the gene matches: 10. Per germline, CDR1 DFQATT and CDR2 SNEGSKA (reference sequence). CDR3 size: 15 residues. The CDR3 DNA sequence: TGCAGTGCTAGAGATCGGGACAGAGCGTACGATGAGCAGTTCTTC. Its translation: CSARDRDRAYDEQFF.

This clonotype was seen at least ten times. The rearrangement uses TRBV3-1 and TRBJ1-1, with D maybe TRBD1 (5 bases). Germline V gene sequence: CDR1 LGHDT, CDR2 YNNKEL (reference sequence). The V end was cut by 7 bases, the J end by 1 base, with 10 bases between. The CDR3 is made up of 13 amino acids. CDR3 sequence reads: CASTRTSNTEAFF. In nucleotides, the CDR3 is TGTGCCAGCACCCGGACATCGAACACTGAAGCTTTCTTT.